This T cell receptor (beta chain) was sequenced in a study of shared clonotypes between healthy human individuals. Study in general: The study drew on a couple of women and a few men aged 18 to 49 as donors. CD4 naive and memory got three plates each, CD8 naive two, CD8 memory one.

Germline CDR1 and CDR2: MNHNS and SASEGT. This CDR3 is built from 13 residues. Sorted subsets were amplified in replicate PCRs using around 220 ng DNA, 25,000 to 30,000 T cell genomes. Data came from immunoSEQ multiplex PCR; TCRdb stores just in-frame clones and leaves some out. The sample records about 2 million clones, about 95% being singletons. About this clone: Its antigen is unknown.

General study results and limits: Against clonotypes common to all four donors, non-shared ones had lower generation probabilities.

Only CD45RO-negative cells positively selected for CCR7 counted as naive CD8 cells, so terminally differentiated effector memory CD45RA+ cells were excluded. The clonotype comes from a man aged 18-30 years in good health. V gene TRBV6-1 combines with J gene TRBJ1-2; TRBD1 matches 7 bases. The sequenced sample consisted of naive CD8+ T cells sorted from blood. Here the CDR3 DNA reads TGTGCTTTGATTGGGACAGCAGACTATGGCTACACCTTC. Its protein product is CALIGTADYGYTF.